This TCR beta chain was sequenced in a study of blood T cell repertoires in COVID-19. Clones were sequenced by immunoSEQ multiplex PCR, and TCRdb holds only the in-frame ones, with some missing. The sample yields approximately 88,000 clones, around 90% seen once. This clone occurred a few times. Trimming at V came to 3 bases and at J to 5 bases, leaving 2 bases not matched to a gene. The CDR3 has 15 residues. In germline, CDR1 is KGHSH, CDR2 LQKENI. The chain has TRBV18 and TRBJ1-5, with 12 bases lining up with TRBD1. Sequenced input: peripheral blood. This TCR was recovered from a woman aged 45-59 years in a cohort sampled during active COVID-19. CDR3 coding DNA: TGTGCCAGCTCACCGGGACAGGGGGCTGATCAGCCCCAGCATTTT. Residues: CASSPGQGADQPQHF.